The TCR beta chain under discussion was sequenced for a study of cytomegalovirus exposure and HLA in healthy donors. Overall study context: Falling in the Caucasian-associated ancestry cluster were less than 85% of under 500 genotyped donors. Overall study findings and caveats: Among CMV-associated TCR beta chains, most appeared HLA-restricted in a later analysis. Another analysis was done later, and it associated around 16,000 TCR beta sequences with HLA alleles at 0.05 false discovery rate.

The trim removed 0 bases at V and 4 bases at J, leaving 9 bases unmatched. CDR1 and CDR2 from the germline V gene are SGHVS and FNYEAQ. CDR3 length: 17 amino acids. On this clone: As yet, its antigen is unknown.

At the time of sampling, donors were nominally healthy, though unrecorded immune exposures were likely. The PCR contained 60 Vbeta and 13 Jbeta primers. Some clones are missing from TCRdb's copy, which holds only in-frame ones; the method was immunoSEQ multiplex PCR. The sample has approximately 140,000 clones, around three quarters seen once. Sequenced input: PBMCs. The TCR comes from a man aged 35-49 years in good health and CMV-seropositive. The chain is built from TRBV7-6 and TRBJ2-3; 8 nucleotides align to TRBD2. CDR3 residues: CASSLAAGTGGPDTQYF. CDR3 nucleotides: TGTGCCAGCAGCTTAGCTGCGGGAACGGGAGGGCCAGATACGCAGTATTTT.